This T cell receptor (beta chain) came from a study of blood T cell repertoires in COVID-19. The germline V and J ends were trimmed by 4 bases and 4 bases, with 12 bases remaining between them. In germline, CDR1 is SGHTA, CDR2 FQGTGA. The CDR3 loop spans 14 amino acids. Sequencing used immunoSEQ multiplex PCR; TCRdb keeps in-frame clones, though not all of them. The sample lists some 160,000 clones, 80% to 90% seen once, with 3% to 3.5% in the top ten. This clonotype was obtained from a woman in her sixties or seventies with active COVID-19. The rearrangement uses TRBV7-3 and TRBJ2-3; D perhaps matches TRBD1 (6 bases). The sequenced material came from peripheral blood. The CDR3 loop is CASSSGGDADTQYF. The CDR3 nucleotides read TGTGCCAGCAGCTCTGGGGGCGACGCAGATACGCAGTATTTT.